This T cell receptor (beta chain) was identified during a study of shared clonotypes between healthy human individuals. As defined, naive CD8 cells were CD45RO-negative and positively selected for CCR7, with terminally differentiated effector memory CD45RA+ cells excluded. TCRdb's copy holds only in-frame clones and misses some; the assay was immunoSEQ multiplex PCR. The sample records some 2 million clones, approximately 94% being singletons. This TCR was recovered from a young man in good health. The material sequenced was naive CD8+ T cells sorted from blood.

CDR3 DNA: TGTGCCAGTACATGGCCGGAGGGCAATCAGCCCCAGCATTTT. This sequence encodes CASTWPEGNQPQHF. This chain links TRBV19 with TRBJ1-5, with D unresolved. The germline CDR1 and CDR2 sequences are LNHDA and SQIVND (reference sequence). CDR3 length equals 14 residues. The V end was cut by 7 bases, the J end by 2 bases, with 12 bases between. The full variable domain, in which reference TRBV19 and TRBJ1-5 provide the parts outside the CDR3, is DGGITQSPKYLFRKEGQNVTLSCEQNLNHDAMYWYRQDPGQGLRLIYYSQIVNDFQKGDIAEGYSVSREKKESFPLTVTSAQKNPTAFYLCASTWPEGNQPQHFGDGTRLSIL.